This T cell receptor beta chain was recovered during a study of radiotherapy plus CTLA-4 blockade in lung cancer (dated by TCRdb to 2016 to 2019). Some background on the complete study: Among enrolled patients, about 17% had an objective response and roughly 30% reached disease control.

Broader findings and caveats from the paper: The strongest predictors of response were reported to be early dynamic shifts in blood T cell clones along with a rise in serum interferon-beta following radiation. After treatment with radiotherapy and ipilimumab, TCR clones that originated in tumors expanded in peripheral blood.

With regard to this clone: What this receptor recognizes is not known. Per-nucleotide qualities are absent, and no much larger clonotype sits a single base away.

Including the terminal cysteine and phenylalanine, the CDR3 comprises 15 residues. The CDR3 DNA has 45 bases and is translated from base 1. Per the germline V gene, SGHRS is the CDR1 and YFSETQ is the CDR2. Relative to germline, V is missing 9 bases and J is missing 4 bases, with 15 bases of the junction outside any gene match. In this study, focal radiation therapy paired with CTLA-4 blockade (ipilimumab) was tested in patients who had chemo-refractory metastatic non-small-cell lung cancer. Library generation was performed with the immunoSEQ multiplex PCR assay. Drawn from immuneACCESS, this table holds only the in-frame rearrangements with V and J called that TCRdb kept. Clones are partly lost; checked studies trace under half to an unresolved V gene and leave the rest unexplained. Counted in this sample were 130,000 or so clones; 70% to 90% of them appeared once. Jointly, the top ten make up about 7% of the sample.

The TCR sequence derives from a human donor with non-small cell lung cancer that progressed on radiotherapy plus ipilimumab. The sequencing here drew on peripheral blood, taken from a patient treated with radiotherapy plus ipilimumab. The chain is encoded by TRBV5-1 joined to TRBJ1-2; 7 bases in between match TRBD1. The nucleotides read TGCGCCACAGCAGCTTGGGAGGGGGCCTCCTATGGCTACACCTTC. It codes for CATAAWEGASYGYTF.